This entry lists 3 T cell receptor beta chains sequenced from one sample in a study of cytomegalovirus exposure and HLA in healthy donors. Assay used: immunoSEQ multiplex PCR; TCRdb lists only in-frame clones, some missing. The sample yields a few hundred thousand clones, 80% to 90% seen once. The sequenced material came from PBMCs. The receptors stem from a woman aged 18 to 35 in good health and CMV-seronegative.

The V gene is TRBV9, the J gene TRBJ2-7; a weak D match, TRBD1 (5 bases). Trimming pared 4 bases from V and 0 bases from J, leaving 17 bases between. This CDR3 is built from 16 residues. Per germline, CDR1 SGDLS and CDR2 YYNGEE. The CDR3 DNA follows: TGTGCCAGCAGCATTTCAGGTAGGGGCGGCTCCTACGAGCAGTACTTC. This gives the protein CASSISGRGGSYEQYF.

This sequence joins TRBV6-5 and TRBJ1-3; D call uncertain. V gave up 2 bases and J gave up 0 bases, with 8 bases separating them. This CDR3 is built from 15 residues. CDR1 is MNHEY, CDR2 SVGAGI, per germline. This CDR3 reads CASSYGEYSGNTIYF. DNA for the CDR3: TGTGCCAGCAGTTACGGGGAGTACTCTGGAAACACCATATATTTT.

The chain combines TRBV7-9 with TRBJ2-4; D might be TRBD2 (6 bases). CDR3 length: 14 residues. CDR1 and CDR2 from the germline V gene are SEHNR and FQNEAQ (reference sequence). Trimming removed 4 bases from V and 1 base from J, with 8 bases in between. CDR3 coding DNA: TGTGCCAGCAGCTCGGCGGGGGCCAAAAACATTCAGTACTTC. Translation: CASSSAGAKNIQYF.